Listed below are T cell receptor beta chains from one sample, sequenced in a study of T cells in Graves' hyperthyroidism and ophthalmopathy. TCRdb reprocessed the multiplex PCR reads with MiXCR, giving one entry per CDR3 protein. The sample carries about 640,000 distinct CDR3 sequences, around 20% recorded once. The source material was blood. The receptors were sampled from a man aged 25-40 years with Graves' ophthalmopathy. CDR3s include the opening cysteine and the closing phenylalanine or tryptophan. Fields, in order: V gene, J gene, D gene, clone size, CDR3 DNA, CDR3 protein. D genes are given only for firm matches. Size is stated for part of the rows, as once, few or many counts, or as a class when the clone is expanded.

v_call: TRBV20-1
j_call: TRBJ2-7
d_call: TRBD2
clone_size: many
cdr3_nt: TGCAGTGCTAGGAAGACTAGCTCGTCCTACGAGCAGTACTTC
cdr3_aa: CSARKTSSSYEQYF

v_call: TRBV6-2/TRBV6-3
j_call: TRBJ2-7
d_call: TRBD1
clone_size: many
cdr3_nt: TGTGCCAGCAGTTATTGGCAGGGGGACGACGAGCAGTACTTC
cdr3_aa: CASSYWQGDDEQYF

v_call: TRBV28
j_call: TRBJ1-5
d_call: NA
clone_size: many
cdr3_nt: TGTGCCAGCACCGAAGGGAGGAGACAGCCCCAGCATTTT
cdr3_aa: CASTEGRRQPQHF

v_call: TRBV27
j_call: TRBJ2-7
d_call: TRBD1
clone_size: many
cdr3_nt: TGTGCCAGCAGGGGCAGGGGGCTAGCCGAGCAGTACTTC
cdr3_aa: CASRGRGLAEQYF

v_call: TRBV20-1
j_call: TRBJ2-4
d_call: NA
clone_size: few
cdr3_nt: TGCAGCGTACTATTAGGGCCCAAAAACATTCAGTACTTC
cdr3_aa: CSVLLGPKNIQYF

v_call: TRBV5-1
j_call: TRBJ2-7
d_call: TRBD1
clone_size: many
cdr3_nt: TGCGCCAGCAGCTTGGTGGGACAGGGGGAATACGAGCAGTACTTC
cdr3_aa: CASSLVGQGEYEQYF

v_call: TRBV5-4
j_call: TRBJ1-2
d_call: NA
clone_size: few
cdr3_nt: TGTGCCAGCAGCTTGGTGCGGGACGAGAGCGGCTACACCTTC
cdr3_aa: CASSLVRDESGYTF

v_call: TRBV20-1
j_call: TRBJ2-1
d_call: NA
clone_size: few
cdr3_nt: TGCAGTGCTGGCCATAGCGACTACAATGAGCAGTTCTTC
cdr3_aa: CSAGHSDYNEQFF

v_call: TRBV6-1
j_call: TRBJ2-2
d_call: TRBD2
clone_size: NA
cdr3_nt: TGTGCCAGCAGTGAAGCGTATAGTAGCGGGAGAGCCGGGGAGCTGTTTTTT
cdr3_aa: CASSEAYSSGRAGELFF

v_call: TRBV7-9
j_call: TRBJ1-1
d_call: TRBD1
clone_size: NA
cdr3_nt: TGTGCCAGCAGCTCGTTTAAAGGGGGCAGGTTGAACACTGAAGCTTTCTTT
cdr3_aa: CASSSFKGGRLNTEAFF

v_call: TRBV30
j_call: TRBJ2-3
d_call: NA
clone_size: many
cdr3_nt: TGTGCCTGGAGTGTGACGGGGAGCCTGCAGTATTTT
cdr3_aa: CAWSVTGSLQYF

v_call: TRBV6-1
j_call: TRBJ1-4
d_call: NA
clone_size: few
cdr3_nt: TGTGCCAGCGGGGGGGCGTTTAATGAAAAACTGTTTTTT
cdr3_aa: CASGGAFNEKLFF

v_call: TRBV30
j_call: TRBJ2-3
d_call: NA
clone_size: NA
cdr3_nt: TGTGCCTGGAGTCCGGTTAGCGCCACAGATACGCAGTATTTT
cdr3_aa: CAWSPVSATDTQYF

v_call: TRBV5-1
j_call: TRBJ2-3
d_call: TRBD2
clone_size: many
cdr3_nt: TGCGCCAGCAGCTATCTAGCGGGATGGACAGATACGCAGTATTTT
cdr3_aa: CASSYLAGWTDTQYF

v_call: TRBV6-1
j_call: TRBJ1-5
d_call: NA
clone_size: few
cdr3_nt: TGTGCCAGCAGTTCGGCTCTCAATCAGCCCCAGCATTTT
cdr3_aa: CASSSALNQPQHF

v_call: TRBV12-3/TRBV12-4
j_call: TRBJ2-5
d_call: NA
clone_size: few
cdr3_nt: TGTGCCAGCAGTTTGGGTGGCCGGCAGACCCAGTACTTC
cdr3_aa: CASSLGGRQTQYF

v_call: TRBV6-1
j_call: TRBJ1-5
d_call: NA
clone_size: NA
cdr3_nt: TGTGCCAGCAGTGATACGGGGCCTAGCAATCAGCCCCAGCATTTT
cdr3_aa: CASSDTGPSNQPQHF

v_call: TRBV4-2
j_call: TRBJ2-7
d_call: TRBD1
clone_size: NA
cdr3_nt: TGTGCCAGCAGCCAAGTAAACCGACAGGGTCATAACGAGCAGTACTTC
cdr3_aa: CASSQVNRQGHNEQYF

v_call: TRBV29-1
j_call: TRBJ1-2
d_call: NA
clone_size: NA
cdr3_nt: TGCAGCGTCTGGACGGATGGCTACACCTTC
cdr3_aa: CSVWTDGYTF

v_call: TRBV6-2/TRBV6-3
j_call: TRBJ2-1
d_call: NA
clone_size: NA
cdr3_nt: TGTGCCAGCAGCTGGAACTCCCGAGGCGGCGATGAGCAGTTCTTC
cdr3_aa: CASSWNSRGGDEQFF

v_call: TRBV10-3
j_call: TRBJ1-1
d_call: NA
clone_size: many
cdr3_nt: TGTGCCATCAGTGAGTTTCAAGAGACTGAAGCTTTCTTT
cdr3_aa: CAISEFQETEAFF

v_call: TRBV27
j_call: TRBJ2-1
d_call: NA
clone_size: few
cdr3_nt: TGTGCCAGCAGTTTAACGGGGGAGAGCTCCTACAATGAGCAGTTCTTC
cdr3_aa: CASSLTGESSYNEQFF

v_call: TRBV28
j_call: TRBJ1-2
d_call: NA
clone_size: NA
cdr3_nt: TGTGCCAGCAGTTTAGGTGGTCAGCCCGGTTCCCCCTTC
cdr3_aa: CASSLGGQPGSPF

v_call: TRBV27
j_call: TRBJ1-1
d_call: NA
clone_size: NA
cdr3_nt: TGTGCCAGCAGTTTAGGCTTACTTGGGAACACTGAAGCTTTCTTT
cdr3_aa: CASSLGLLGNTEAFF

v_call: TRBV27
j_call: TRBJ2-7
d_call: NA
clone_size: NA
cdr3_nt: TGTGCCAGCAAGAGGGCAGGAGGGGTCTACGAGCAGTACTTC
cdr3_aa: CASKRAGGVYEQYF

v_call: TRBV20-1
j_call: TRBJ2-2
d_call: TRBD2
clone_size: many
cdr3_nt: TGCAGTGCTCCGGGACTAGCGGGAGCCCGGGACACCGGGGAGCTGTTTTTT
cdr3_aa: CSAPGLAGARDTGELFF

v_call: TRBV5-1
j_call: TRBJ2-4
d_call: NA
clone_size: few
cdr3_nt: TGCGCCAGCAGCTTGTACGGAATGAGAGGGAACACTCAGTACTTC
cdr3_aa: CASSLYGMRGNTQYF

v_call: TRBV28
j_call: TRBJ1-6
d_call: NA
clone_size: few
cdr3_nt: TGTGCCAGCAGTTTAGGGCGGACCAATTCACCCCTCCACTTT
cdr3_aa: CASSLGRTNSPLHF